These 18 T cell receptor beta chains came from one sample sequenced in a study of metastatic and nonmetastatic thyroid tumors. TCRdb reassembled clones from the PCR reads with MiXCR. The top ten hold 15% to 20% of the sample, which has 30,000 to 40,000 clones, 15% seen once. All patients were treatment-naive before thyroid surgery. The sample taken for sequencing was blood. The receptors were sampled from a male donor with papillary thyroid cancer or a benign thyroid nodule (not recorded which). Some clones in this sample may be carry-over from other donors' samples.

The CDR3 region has the DNA TGTGCCCCCTCTGGGGATGCCGGGCCCCAGCATTTT. Translation: CAPSGDAGPQHF. The chain employs TRBV24-1 and TRBJ1-5; D not certain. The germline V and J ends were trimmed by 12 bases and 9 bases, with 17 bases remaining between them. The CDR3 loop spans 12 amino acids. Germline CDR1 reads KGHDR; CDR2 reads SFDVKD.

This clone was recorded many times. The J gene is TRBJ2-7, the V gene TRBV25-1; 10 bases fit TRBD1. Germline V gives CDR1 MGHDK, CDR2 SYGVNS. This CDR3 comprises 13 residues. V was pared by 5 bases and J by 3 bases, with 1 base of the junction left unmatched. CDR3: CASSWDRGYEQYF. CDR3 bases: TGTGCCAGCAGTTGGGACAGGGGCTACGAGCAGTACTTC.

Many counts were recorded for this clone. The rearrangement joins TRBV7-1 to TRBJ2-1; 11 nucleotides agree with TRBD2. TRBV7-1 is filed as an ORF, its function uncertain. J gave up 0 bases and V 3 bases, and 10 bases lay outside the gene matches. The CDR3 extends over 19 amino acids. This CDR3 reads CASSSTGTSGQSSYNEQFF. CDR3 DNA sequence: TGTGCCAGCAGCTCCACCGGGACTAGCGGCCAGTCCTCCTACAATGAGCAGTTCTTC.

In its sample, this clone was seen many times. V usage is TRBV30 and J usage is TRBJ1-6; D call uncertain. This CDR3 has 12 residues. V was cut by 0 bases and J by 10 bases, with 7 bases left in between. CDR1 and CDR2 (germline): GTSNPN, SVGIG (reference sequence). As DNA, the CDR3 is TGTGCCTGGAGTGTACACCCGTCACCCCTCCACTTT. Protein: CAWSVHPSPLHF. Supplemented by reference TRBV30 and TRBJ1-6, the full variable domain reads SQTIHQWPATLVQPVGSPLSLECTVEGTSNPNLYWYRQAAGRGLQLLFYSVGIGQISSEVPQNLSASRPQDRQFILSSKKLLLSDSGFYLCAWSVHPSPLHFGNGTRLTVT.

Remarks on this clone: This may arise from a read error, as a much more abundant clone is one base away. This specimen includes other DNA sequences encoding the same CDR3. This sequence joins TRBV29-1 and TRBJ1-4, with D maybe TRBD1 (6 bases). Deletions cut 2 bases from V and 8 bases from J, with 9 bases between. CDR1 and CDR2 (germline): SQVTM, ANQGSEA. CDR3 size: 12 residues. The CDR3 DNA reads as TGCAGCGTTGAAACAGGGTCAGAAAAACTGTTTTTT. It yields the protein CSVETGSEKLFF.

This clone qualifies as medium-sized. The chain has TRBV28 and TRBJ1-3, with D unresolved. The length of the CDR3 is 15 residues. The V gene lost 6 bases and the J gene lost 8 bases, with 20 bases spanning the gap. In germline, CDR1 is MDHEN, CDR2 SYDVKM. The CDR3 sequence: CASSPHRAQTHTIYF. In DNA, the CDR3 is TGTGCCAGCAGCCCCCACCGGGCCCAGACACACACCATATATTTT.

This clone has ten or more counts. The gene calls are TRBV5-8 and TRBJ2-7; D remains ambiguous. The CDR3 spans 15 residues. Trimming shortened V by 5 bases and J by 3 bases, and 18 bases separated the two germline ends. The germline V gene encodes CDR1 SGHTS and CDR2 YDEGEE. The CDR3, as DNA: TGTGCCAGCAGTTGGTCCGCTGGCGCCCGCTACGAGCAGTACTTC. Its translation is CASSWSAGARYEQYF. The full variable domain, rest sourced from reference TRBV5-8 and TRBJ2-7, is EAGVTQSPTHLIKTRGQQATLRCSPISGHTSVYWYQQALGLGLQFLLWYDEGEERNRGNFPPRFSGRQFPNYSSELNVNALELEDSALYLCASSWSAGARYEQYFGPGTRLTVT.

In this sample, this clone turned up many times. The chain joins TRBV20-1 to TRBJ2-5, with D perhaps being TRBD1 or TRBD2 (6 bases each). CDR1 DFQATT and CDR2 SNEGSKA come from the germline V gene (reference sequence). The CDR3 spans 13 residues. Trimming removed 6 bases from V and 5 bases from J, with 16 bases in between. In nucleotides, the CDR3 is TGCAGTGCCGGGTGGGGGGCTTTTGAGACCCAGTACTTC. This gives the protein CSAGWGAFETQYF.

This chain links TRBV28 with TRBJ1-1; 7 bases align to TRBD1. The length of the CDR3 is 15 residues. The trim removed 5 bases at V and 5 bases at J, leaving 11 bases unmatched. CDR1 MDHEN and CDR2 SYDVKM come from the germline V gene. The CDR3 is CASSPLDGTATEAFF. The CDR3 bases are TGTGCCAGCAGTCCATTAGATGGGACAGCGACTGAAGCTTTCTTT.

This chain's CDR3 is CAWSVQGFQPQHF. As DNA, the CDR3 is TGTGCCTGGAGTGTACAGGGTTTCCAGCCCCAGCATTTT. The chain recombines TRBV30 with TRBJ1-5; the D gene is possibly TRBD1 (6 bases). The V end was cut by 0 bases, the J end by 7 bases, with 10 bases between. Germline assignment: CDR1 GTSNPN and CDR2 SVGIG (reference sequence). This CDR3 is 13 amino acids long.

This clone came up many times. The chain has TRBV7-2 and TRBJ2-5, with D possibly matching TRBD2 (5 bases). This CDR3 region has 14 residues. Deletions cut 3 bases from V and 5 bases from J, with 13 bases between. Germline-derived CDR1 and CDR2 are SGHTA and FQGNSA. This CDR3 is CASSFQGGSETQYF. Here the CDR3 DNA reads TGTGCCAGCAGCTTTCAAGGAGGTTCCGAGACCCAGTACTTC.

This clone appeared many times. This chain uses TRBV18 with TRBJ2-6; maybe TRBD2 (6 bases). Deletions cut 5 bases from V and 4 bases from J, with 15 bases between. The CDR3 has 16 residues. From germline, CDR1 is KGHSH and CDR2 LQKENI. The CDR3 region is CASSGEASSGANVLTF. CDR3 sequence (DNA): TGTGCCAGCTCAGGGGAGGCATCCTCGGGGGCCAACGTCCTGACTTTC.

This clone is medium-sized within its sample. The rearrangement uses TRBV6-1 and TRBJ2-7; perhaps TRBD1 as D (6 bases). V shed 6 bases and J shed 3 bases, with 12 bases lying between them. CDR1 and CDR2 (germline): MNHNS, SASEGT. The CDR3 has 13 residues. CDR3: CASSTTGIYEQYF. The CDR3 coding sequence is TGTGCCAGCAGCACCACAGGGATCTACGAGCAGTACTTC.

This clone was counted many times. The V and J genes are TRBV7-6 and TRBJ1-3, with 8 bases matching TRBD1. Germline assignment: CDR1 SGHVS and CDR2 FNYEAQ. Trimming removed 6 bases from V and 4 bases from J; junction bases left unmatched: 8. This CDR3 spans 15 amino acids. The DNA for the CDR3 is TGTGCCAGCAGTCGCGGACAGGGAGCAGGAAACACCATATATTTT. Translation gives CASSRGQGAGNTIYF.

The chain couples TRBV5-4 to TRBJ1-1; D ambiguous. CDR1 is SGHNT, CDR2 YYREEE, per germline (reference sequence). The germline V and J ends were trimmed by 0 bases and 0 bases, with 9 bases remaining between them. The CDR3 contains 15 residues. The CDR3 loop is CASSLAADMNTEAFF. CDR3 sequence (DNA): TGTGCCAGCAGCTTGGCCGCAGACATGAACACTGAAGCTTTCTTT.

This clone was picked up many times. The gene calls are TRBV24-1 and TRBJ2-5; D might be TRBD1 (6 bases). Germline assignment: CDR1 KGHDR and CDR2 SFDVKD. This CDR3 is built from 14 residues. V was pared by 5 bases and J by 3 bases, with 12 bases between. The CDR3 DNA reads as TGTGCCACCAGTGCCCCAAACAGGGAAGAGACCCAGTACTTC. The encoded protein is CATSAPNREETQYF.

This clone was seen ten or more times. The rearrangement links TRBV6-1 to TRBJ1-3; D remains unclear. Germline V CDR1 and CDR2: MNHNS, SASEGT. Trimming pared 9 bases from V and 3 bases from J, leaving 9 bases between. The CDR3 covers 12 residues. The CDR3 nucleotides read TGTGCCAGTGGGGAGGTTGGAAACACCATATATTTT. Translation gives CASGEVGNTIYF.

This clone has a count of ten or more. The same CDR3 also results from other DNA sequences found in this sample. This sequence joins TRBV9 and TRBJ2-6; 8 nucleotides align to TRBD1. Germline CDR1 and CDR2: SGDLS and YYNGEE. This CDR3 has 15 residues. J gave up 2 bases and V 3 bases, and 1 base lay outside the gene matches. CDR3 sequence (DNA): TGTGCCAGCAGCGGGACAGGGCCTGGGGCCAACGTCCTGACTTTC. Protein sequence: CASSGTGPGANVLTF. Filled out from reference TRBV9 and TRBJ2-6, the complete variable domain reads DSGVTQTPKHLITATGQRVTLRCSPRSGDLSVYWYQQSLDQGLQFLIQYYNGEERAKGNILERFSAQQFPDLHSELNLSSLELGDSALYFCASSGTGPGANVLTFGAGSRLTVL.